This record concerns one TCR beta chain sequence. The cohort comprised adults aged roughly 18 to 100 years residing in approximately 25 US areas. The method was immunoSEQ multiplex PCR; TCRdb's version includes in-frame clones alone and lacks a portion of them. Counted here are hundreds of thousands of clones, over 75% occurring once; the ten biggest clones make up approximately 8.6%. This CDR3 has 13 residues. Germline V CDR1 and CDR2: SGHRS, YFSETQ. The V end lost 2 bases, the J end lost 4 bases, and 9 bases lay between the germline ends. This entry belongs to a study of blood T cell repertoires in COVID-19. Overall study: In each case, the material was cDNA or gDNA derived from T cells, B-cell-depleted T cells, or PBMCs.

The TCR was taken from a woman aged 45-59 years with acute COVID-19. The chain couples TRBV5-1 to TRBJ1-1; TRBD1 is a possible D gene (5 bases). The specimen sequenced was PBMCs or T cells enriched from blood (not recorded which). Here the CDR3 DNA reads TGCGCCAGCAGCTTCCAGGGCGGCACTGAAGCTTTCTTT. Translated, it gives CASSFQGGTEAFF.